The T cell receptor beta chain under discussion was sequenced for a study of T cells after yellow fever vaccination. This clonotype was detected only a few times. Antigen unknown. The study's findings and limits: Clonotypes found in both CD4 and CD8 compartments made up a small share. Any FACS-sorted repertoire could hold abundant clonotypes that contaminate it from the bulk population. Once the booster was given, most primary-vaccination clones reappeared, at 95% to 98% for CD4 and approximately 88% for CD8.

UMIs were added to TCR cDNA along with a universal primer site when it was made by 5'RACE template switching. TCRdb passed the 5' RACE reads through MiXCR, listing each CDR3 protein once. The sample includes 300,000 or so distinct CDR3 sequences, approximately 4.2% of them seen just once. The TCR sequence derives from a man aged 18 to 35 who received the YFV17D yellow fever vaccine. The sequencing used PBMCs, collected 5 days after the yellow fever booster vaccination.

The CDR3 nucleotides read TGTGCCAGCAGCTTTAGTGGGGTCCGCGACCGAGTAAGAGATACGCAGTATTTT. Translated, it gives CASSFSGVRDRVRDTQYF. The gene calls are TRBV7-9 and TRBJ2-3, with D unresolved. Germline assignment: CDR1 SEHNR and CDR2 FQNEAQ (reference sequence). V was cut by 3 bases and J by 5 bases, with 24 bases left in between. The CDR3 runs to 18 residues.